The 20 T cell receptor beta chains reported below all come from one sample, sequenced in a study of T cell responses to AZD1222 COVID-19 vaccine. The table came from immunoSEQ multiplex PCR; TCRdb's copy has only in-frame clones and leaves some out. The sample holds approximately 68,000 clones, around nine tenths seen once. The input for sequencing was peripheral blood, taken 28 days after the second dose of the MenACWY control vaccine. The source is an adult who received the MenACWY meningococcal vaccine as a control.

The gene calls are TRBV30 and TRBJ1-1; D gene uncertain. The length of the CDR3 is 13 residues. The germline gives CDR1 GTSNPN, CDR2 SVGIG (reference sequence). Trimming pared 2 bases from V and 2 bases from J, leaving 9 bases between. The CDR3 DNA reads as TGTGCCTGGAGTAGGGAACAAAACACTGAAGCTTTCTTT. It encodes CAWSREQNTEAFF.

The chain couples TRBV5-5 to TRBJ2-7; a weak D match, TRBD1 (6 bases). The CDR3 is 15 amino acids. V dropped 3 bases and J dropped 0 bases, with 13 bases sitting between them. Germline V gene sequence: CDR1 SGHKS, CDR2 YYEKEE (reference sequence). The CDR3 region is CASSSSPDSSYEQYF. The CDR3, as DNA: TGTGCCAGCAGCTCTAGTCCGGACAGCTCCTACGAGCAGTACTTC.

This chain uses TRBV19 with TRBJ2-7; D possibly corresponds to TRBD1 (5 bases). This CDR3 spans 17 amino acids. The germline V and J ends were trimmed by 5 bases and 2 bases, with 22 bases remaining between them. Germline lookup yields CDR1 LNHDA and CDR2 SQIVND (reference sequence). This CDR3 reads CASSPGSTRQIPYEQYF. CDR3 nucleotides: TGTGCCAGTAGTCCCGGGTCTACAAGACAGATCCCCTACGAGCAGTACTTC.

The rearrangement joins TRBV6-5 to TRBJ1-1; 7 nucleotides agree with TRBD1. The germline CDR1 and CDR2 sequences are MNHEY and SVGAGI. After removal of 0 bases from V and 11 bases from J, the junction contained 12 bases not matched to a gene. The CDR3 has 15 amino acids. The CDR3 reads CASSYSRGQGVKAFF. CDR3 sequence (DNA): TGTGCCAGCAGTTACTCGAGAGGGCAGGGGGTGAAGGCTTTCTTT.

This clone has just a few counts. The chain combines TRBV6-6 with TRBJ2-6; D is unclear. CDR3 length equals 14 residues. The germline V gene encodes CDR1 MNHNY and CDR2 SVGAGI (reference sequence). Trimming pared 0 bases from V and 12 bases from J, leaving 12 bases between. The CDR3 is CASSYSTDLVVLTF. In nucleotides, the CDR3 is TGTGCCAGCAGTTACTCGACGGACCTTGTCGTCCTGACTTTC.

V usage is TRBV7-2 and J usage is TRBJ1-2; 8 nucleotides match TRBD1. Germline CDR1 SGHTA, CDR2 FQGNSA. The CDR3 is made up of 13 amino acids. Trimming at V came to 5 bases and at J to 5 bases, leaving 4 bases not matched to a gene. The CDR3 spells CASSPGQGYGYTF. CDR3 nucleotide sequence: TGTGCCAGCAGCCCCGGACAGGGTTATGGCTACACCTTC.

CDR3 protein: CASRHGGTGDGYTF. The DNA for the CDR3 is TGTGCCAGCAGACATGGGGGGACAGGGGATGGCTACACCTTC. This chain uses TRBV6-5 with TRBJ1-2, with TRBD1 identical over 10 bases. With V trimmed by 6 bases and J by 6 bases, 7 bases remained unmatched. The length of the CDR3 is 14 residues. Per the germline V gene, CDR1 is MNHEY and CDR2 is SVGAGI.

This sequence joins TRBV5-1 and TRBJ2-2; the D is unclear. The CDR3 covers 12 residues. Germline CDR1 SGHRS, CDR2 YFSETQ. V gave up 0 bases and J gave up 8 bases, with 5 bases separating them. The CDR3 DNA reads TGCGCCAGCAGCTTGGAGCAGGGGGAGCTGTTTTTT. Its translation is CASSLEQGELFF.

The V call is TRBV27, the J call TRBJ1-2; D gene ambiguous. The V end lost 3 bases, the J end lost 2 bases, and 7 bases lay between the germline ends. The CDR3 spans 13 residues. Germline assignment: CDR1 MNHEY and CDR2 SMNVEV (reference sequence). The CDR3 DNA reads TGTGCCAGCAGTTTCGCGGGGAACTATGGCTACACCTTC. Translating it yields CASSFAGNYGYTF.

Details on this clone: The same CDR3 is also encoded by other DNA sequences in this sample. The chain employs TRBV9 and TRBJ2-7; the match to TRBD1 covers 8 bases. Germline V gives CDR1 SGDLS, CDR2 YYNGEE. This CDR3 is built from 14 residues. V lost 2 bases and J lost 4; bases outside the gene matches: 5. The DNA for the CDR3 is TGTGCCAGCAGCGTCGGACAGGGCGCTTACGAGCAGTACTTC. Translating gives CASSVGQGAYEQYF.

The chain is built from TRBV18 and TRBJ2-7, with no clear D. Germline V gene lookup returns CDR1 KGHSH and CDR2 LQKENI. V lost 3 bases, J lost 4 bases, and 4 bases lay in between. The CDR3 contains 11 residues. The CDR3 sequence: CASSPEYEQYF. The CDR3, as DNA: TGTGCCAGCTCACCGGAATACGAGCAGTACTTC.

This chain joins TRBV5-1 and TRBJ1-6, with a weak D call TRBD1 (5 bases). With 0 bases removed from V and 5 bases from J, the gap between germline ends came to 6 bases. The CDR3 loop spans 14 amino acids. Germline V lookup: CDR1 SGHRS, CDR2 YFSETQ. The CDR3 DNA is TGCGCCAGCAGCTTGGAAGGGGATAATTCACCCCTCCACTTT. Translated, it gives CASSLEGDNSPLHF. Filled out from reference TRBV5-1 and TRBJ1-6, the complete variable domain reads KAGVTQTPRYLIKTRGQQVTLSCSPISGHRSVSWYQQTPGQGLQFLFEYFSETQRNKGNFPGRFSGRQFSNSRSEMNVSTLELGDSALYLCASSLEGDNSPLHFGNGTRLTVT.

The chain couples TRBV28 to TRBJ1-2; 8 bases are shared with TRBD1. Germline CDR1 is MDHEN and CDR2 is SYDVKM. CDR3 length: 15 residues. With 1 base clipped from V and 8 bases from J, the junction kept 9 bases outside the gene matches. In DNA, the CDR3 is TGTGCCAGCAGTTTATCGGTCAGGGGGCTTGAGGGCTACACCTTC. Amino acids: CASSLSVRGLEGYTF.

The chain uses TRBV2 and TRBJ1-4, with 7 bases matching TRBD1. From germline, CDR1 is SNHLY and CDR2 FYNNEI. There are 14 residues in the CDR3. Unmatched junction bases numbered 3, after V lost 3 bases and J lost 5 bases. CDR3 region: CASSEGQPNEKLFF. CDR3 DNA sequence: TGTGCCAGCAGTGAGGGACAGCCGAATGAAAAACTGTTTTTT.

The chain carries TRBV29-1 and TRBJ1-2; D is perhaps TRBD1 (5 bases). The CDR3 is 10 amino acids. CDR1 is SQVTM, CDR2 ANQGSEA, per germline. V lost 3 bases and J 7 bases, leaving 6 bases between the germline ends. The CDR3 nucleotides read TGCAGCGTTGATGGGGCTGGCTACACCTTC. This encodes CSVDGAGYTF.

The J gene is TRBJ2-5, the V gene TRBV18; 11 bases are a match to TRBD2. The trim removed 2 bases at V and 0 bases at J, leaving 11 bases unmatched. Germline CDR1 and CDR2: KGHSH and LQKENI. The CDR3 has 19 residues. The CDR3 here is CASSPGTSGRCRYQETQYF. The DNA of the CDR3 is TGTGCCAGCTCACCAGGAACTAGCGGGAGATGCCGCTACCAAGAGACCCAGTACTTC.

The chain couples TRBV4-1 to TRBJ1-5; TRBD1 might be the D (6 bases). Trimming took 2 bases from V and 4 from J, leaving 18 bases between them. The CDR3 has 17 residues. Germline loops: CDR1 MGHRA, CDR2 YSYEKL. In nucleotides, the CDR3 is TGCGCCAGCAGCCAATCTGCTATTAGGGGGGGTAATCAGCCCCAGCATTTT. Translating gives CASSQSAIRGGNQPQHF.

The rearrangement links TRBV11-2 to TRBJ2-7; D not resolved. Germline lookup yields CDR1 SGHAT and CDR2 FQNNGV. The CDR3 spans 13 residues. V shed 10 bases and J shed 0 bases, with 13 bases lying between them. The CDR3 coding sequence is TGTGCCACCCTTCAGACGGGCTCCTACGAGCAGTACTTC. Translation: CATLQTGSYEQYF. Drawing the rest from reference TRBV11-2 and TRBJ2-7, the complete variable domain is EAGVAQSPRYKIIEKRQSVAFWCNPISGHATLYWYQQILGQGPKLLIQFQNNGVVDDSQLPKDRFSAERLKGVDSTLKIQPAKLEDSAVYLCATLQTGSYEQYFGPGTRLTVT.

The chain joins TRBV18 to TRBJ1-5; unclear D gene. Trimming took off 3 bases at V and 0 bases at J, with 3 bases between the two ends. The CDR3 is made up of 13 amino acids. Germline CDR1 KGHSH, CDR2 LQKENI. CDR3 sequence: CASSPGSNQPQHF. CDR3 bases: TGTGCCAGCTCACCGGGTAGCAATCAGCCCCAGCATTTT.

This clone was found a few times. V usage is TRBV19 and J usage is TRBJ1-2, with 7 bases lining up with TRBD1. The germline V gene encodes CDR1 LNHDA and CDR2 SQIVND (reference sequence). The V and J ends lost 3 bases and 6 bases, in that order; junction bases with no gene match: 7. There are 14 residues in the CDR3. CDR3: CASSIPGTANGYTF. The CDR3 DNA sequence: TGTGCCAGTAGTATCCCCGGGACAGCGAATGGCTACACCTTC.